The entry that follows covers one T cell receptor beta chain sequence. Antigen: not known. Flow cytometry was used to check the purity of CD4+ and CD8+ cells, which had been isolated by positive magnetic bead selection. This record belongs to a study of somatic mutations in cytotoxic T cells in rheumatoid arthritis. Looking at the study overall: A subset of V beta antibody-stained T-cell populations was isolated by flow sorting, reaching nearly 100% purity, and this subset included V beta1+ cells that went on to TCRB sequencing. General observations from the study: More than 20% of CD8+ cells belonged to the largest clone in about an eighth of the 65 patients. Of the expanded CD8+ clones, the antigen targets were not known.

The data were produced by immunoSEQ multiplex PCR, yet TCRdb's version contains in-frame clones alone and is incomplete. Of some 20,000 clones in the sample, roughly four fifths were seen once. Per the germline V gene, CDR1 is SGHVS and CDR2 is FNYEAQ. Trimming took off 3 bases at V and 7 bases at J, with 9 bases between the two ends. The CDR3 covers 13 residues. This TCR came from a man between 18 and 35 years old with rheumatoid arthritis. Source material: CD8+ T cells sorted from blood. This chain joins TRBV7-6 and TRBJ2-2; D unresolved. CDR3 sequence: CASSFKDDGELFF. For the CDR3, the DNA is TGTGCCAGCAGCTTTAAGGACGACGGGGAGCTGTTTTTT.